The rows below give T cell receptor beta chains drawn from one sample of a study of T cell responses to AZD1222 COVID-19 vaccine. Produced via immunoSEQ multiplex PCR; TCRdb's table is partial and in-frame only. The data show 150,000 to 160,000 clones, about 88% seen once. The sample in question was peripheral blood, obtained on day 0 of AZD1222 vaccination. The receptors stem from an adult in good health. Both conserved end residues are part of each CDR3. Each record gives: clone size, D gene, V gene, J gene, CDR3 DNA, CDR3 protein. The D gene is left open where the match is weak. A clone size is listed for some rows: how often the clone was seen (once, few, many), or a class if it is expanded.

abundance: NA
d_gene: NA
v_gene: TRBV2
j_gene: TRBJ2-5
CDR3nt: TGTGCCAGCAGTCGAGTTGAGACCCAGTACTTC
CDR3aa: CASSRVETQYF

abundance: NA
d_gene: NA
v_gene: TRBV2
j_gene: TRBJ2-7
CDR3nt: TGTGCCAGCAGTGACCAGGGCCCCTACGAGCAGTACTTC
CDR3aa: CASSDQGPYEQYF

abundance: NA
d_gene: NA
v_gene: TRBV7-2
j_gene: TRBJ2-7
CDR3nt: TGTGCCAGCAGCTTCGCCCACGGAGCCTCCTACGAGCAGTACTTC
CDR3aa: CASSFAHGASYEQYF

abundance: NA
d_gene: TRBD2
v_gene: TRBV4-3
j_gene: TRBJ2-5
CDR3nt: TGCGCCAGCAGCCGGGGACTAGCGGGGGTAAACCAAGAGACCCAGTACTTC
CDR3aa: CASSRGLAGVNQETQYF

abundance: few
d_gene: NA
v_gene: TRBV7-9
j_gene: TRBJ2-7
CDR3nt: TGTGCCAGCAGCCAAGGGGCATACGAGCAGTACTTC
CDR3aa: CASSQGAYEQYF

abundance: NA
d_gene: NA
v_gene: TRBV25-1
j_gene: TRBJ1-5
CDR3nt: TGTGCCAGCAGTGAACTGAATAGCAATCAGCCCCAGCATTTT
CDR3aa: CASSELNSNQPQHF

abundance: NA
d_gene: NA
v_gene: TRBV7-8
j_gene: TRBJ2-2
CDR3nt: TGTGCCAGCAGCTTAGAGGGGCGTAGGAGGACCGGGGAGCTGTTTTTT
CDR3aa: CASSLEGRRRTGELFF

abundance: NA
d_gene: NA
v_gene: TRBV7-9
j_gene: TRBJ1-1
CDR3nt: TGTGCCAGCAGCTTACTTAGCGGGGACACTGAAGCTTTCTTT
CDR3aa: CASSLLSGDTEAFF

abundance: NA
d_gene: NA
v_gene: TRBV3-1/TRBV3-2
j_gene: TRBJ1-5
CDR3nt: TGTGCCAGCAGCCAAGGAGGTGAGAGTCAGCCCCAGCATTTT
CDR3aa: CASSQGGESQPQHF

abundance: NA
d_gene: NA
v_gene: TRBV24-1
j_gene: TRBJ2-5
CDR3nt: TGTGCCACCAGTGAGGGATCGGGGGTCGGAGAGACCCAGTACTTC
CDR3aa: CATSEGSGVGETQYF

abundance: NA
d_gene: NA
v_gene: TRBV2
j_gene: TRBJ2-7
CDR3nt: TGTGCCAGCAGTGATTGGCAGTTCACCTACGAGCAGTACTTC
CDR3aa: CASSDWQFTYEQYF

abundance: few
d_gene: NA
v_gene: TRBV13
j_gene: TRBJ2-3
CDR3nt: TGTGCCAGCAGCTTAAGGGCCCACCTCACCACAGATACGCAGTATTTT
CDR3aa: CASSLRAHLTTDTQYF

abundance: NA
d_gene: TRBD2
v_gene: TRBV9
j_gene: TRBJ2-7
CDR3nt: TGTGCCAGCAGCGTAGGGATAGCGGGGGGTGGCGAGCAGTACTTC
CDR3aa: CASSVGIAGGGEQYF

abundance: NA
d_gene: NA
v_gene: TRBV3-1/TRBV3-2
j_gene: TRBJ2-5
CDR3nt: TGTGCCAGCAGCCAAGAGACCCAGTACTTC
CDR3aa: CASSQETQYF

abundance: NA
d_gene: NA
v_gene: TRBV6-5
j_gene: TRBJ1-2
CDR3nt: TGTGCCAGCAGTTACTCGACAGAGACCTATGGCTACACCTTC
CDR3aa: CASSYSTETYGYTF

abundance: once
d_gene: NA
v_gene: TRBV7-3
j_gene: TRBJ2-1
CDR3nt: TGTGCCAGCAGCTCCTATAACTACAATGAGCAGTTCTTC
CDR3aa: CASSSYNYNEQFF

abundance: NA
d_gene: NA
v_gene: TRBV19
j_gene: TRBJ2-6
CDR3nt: TGTGCCGCCGCTCCCACTTTCTCTGGGGCCAACGTCCTGACTTTC
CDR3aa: CAAAPTFSGANVLTF

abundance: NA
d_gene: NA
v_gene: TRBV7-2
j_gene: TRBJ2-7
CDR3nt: TGTGCCAGCAGCCCCTTCGGGGGAGCAGGGGAGCAGTACTTC
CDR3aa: CASSPFGGAGEQYF

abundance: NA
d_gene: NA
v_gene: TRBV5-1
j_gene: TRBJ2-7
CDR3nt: TGCGCCAGCAGGGCAGGGATACTCTACGAGCAGTACTTC
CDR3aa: CASRAGILYEQYF

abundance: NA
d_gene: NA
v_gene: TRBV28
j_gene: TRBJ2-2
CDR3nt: TGTGCCAGCAAAAGGCTTTGGGCCGGGGAGCTGTTTTTT
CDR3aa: CASKRLWAGELFF

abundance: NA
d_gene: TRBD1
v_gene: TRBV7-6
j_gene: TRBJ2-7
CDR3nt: TGTGCCAGCAGCTTAGGAGGGACAGGGATATACGAGCAGTACTTC
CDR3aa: CASSLGGTGIYEQYF

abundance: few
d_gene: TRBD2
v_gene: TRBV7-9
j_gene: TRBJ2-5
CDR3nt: TGTGCCAGCAGCTTTAGCGGGGGGCCAAAAGAGACCCAGTACTTC
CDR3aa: CASSFSGGPKETQYF

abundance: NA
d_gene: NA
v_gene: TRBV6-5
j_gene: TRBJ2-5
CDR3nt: TGTGCCAGCAGCCGCGGACCAAGTAAAGAGACCCAGTACTTC
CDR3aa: CASSRGPSKETQYF

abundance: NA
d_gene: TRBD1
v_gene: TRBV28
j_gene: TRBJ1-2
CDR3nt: TGTGCCAGCAGCGCCCACCCGGGGCAGGGGGCGGATGGCTACACCTTC
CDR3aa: CASSAHPGQGADGYTF

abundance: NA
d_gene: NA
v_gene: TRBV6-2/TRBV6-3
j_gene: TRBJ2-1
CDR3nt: TGTGCCAGCAGTTACGACGGCCTCCATGAGCAGTTCTTC
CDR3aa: CASSYDGLHEQFF

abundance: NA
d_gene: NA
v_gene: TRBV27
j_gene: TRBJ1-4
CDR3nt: TGTGCCAGCAGTTTATCGTCCCGGGCTAATGAAAAACTGTTTTTT
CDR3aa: CASSLSSRANEKLFF

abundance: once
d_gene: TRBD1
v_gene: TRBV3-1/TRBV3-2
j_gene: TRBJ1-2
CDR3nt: TGTGCCAGCAGCCAAGTGGACAGGGGGCCCTATGGCTACACCTTC
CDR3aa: CASSQVDRGPYGYTF

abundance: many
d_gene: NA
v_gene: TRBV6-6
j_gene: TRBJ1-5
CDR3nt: TGTGCCAGCAGTAAGACCAGGGAGGTTAATCAGCCCCAGCATTTT
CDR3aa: CASSKTREVNQPQHF

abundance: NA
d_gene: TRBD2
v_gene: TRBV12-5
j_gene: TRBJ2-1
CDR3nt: TGTGCTAGTGGTTTGGTACTAGTGGCTAGCGGGGGGGCATTAAGTGAGCAGTTCTTC
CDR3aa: CASGLVLVASGGALSEQFF

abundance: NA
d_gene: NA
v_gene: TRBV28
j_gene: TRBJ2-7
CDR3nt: TGTGCCAGCAGTTTACTCCCGACGGAGTACGAGCAGTACTTC
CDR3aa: CASSLLPTEYEQYF

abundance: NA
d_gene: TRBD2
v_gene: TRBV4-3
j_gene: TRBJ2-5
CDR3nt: TGCGCCAGCAGCCAAGCTGCGGGGGAAGAGACCCAGTACTTC
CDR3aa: CASSQAAGEETQYF